A selection of T cell receptor beta chains follows, all from one sample in a study of identical twins. TCRdb re-called the 5' RACE reads with MiXCR, one entry per CDR3 protein. The data contain 550,000 to 700,000 distinct CDR3 sequences, roughly 20% of them seen just once; the ten biggest clones take up about 4.5%. These data are also associated with another study on T cells expressing NK-cell markers.

The sequencing input was PBMCs. These receptors originate from a woman aged 18-35 years in good health. CDR3s include the opening cysteine and the closing phenylalanine or tryptophan. D genes are given only for firm matches.

TRBD2	15	TRBV20-1	TRBJ2-1	CSARGISGIYNEQFF
.	12	TRBV2	TRBJ2-7	CASSVGPYEQYF
TRBD2	15	TRBV7-9	TRBJ2-5	CASSLPAGVKETQYF
.	13	TRBV12-3/TRBV12-4	TRBJ2-2	CASSRARSWELFF
.	16	TRBV20-1	TRBJ2-3	CSARDQRRRSTDTQYF
.	14	TRBV5-5	TRBJ2-7	CASSLGPKGYEQYF
TRBD2	14	TRBV30	TRBJ2-1	CAWSGGGGRNEQFF
TRBD1	14	TRBV6-1	TRBJ1-1	CASSTGTGGLEAFF
.	15	TRBV23-1	TRBJ2-2	CASSPDPPHPGELFF
TRBD1	14	TRBV7-9	TRBJ2-1	CASSQQGSHNEQFF
TRBD2	17	TRBV10-3	TRBJ2-5	CAISGGGAGVNQETQYF
.	15	TRBV12-3/TRBV12-4	TRBJ1-2	CASSLDVSNTYGYTF
TRBD2	16	TRBV7-9	TRBJ2-1	CASSPVGGRVGNEQFF
.	16	TRBV5-1	TRBJ2-3	CASSWDSGAPTDTQYF
.	13	TRBV20-1	TRBJ2-3	CSARIGGTDTQYF
TRBD2	18	TRBV6-2/TRBV6-3	TRBJ2-1	CASRTLAGVFPSYNEQFF
.	14	TRBV7-2	TRBJ2-7	CASSPAAQFYEQYF
.	12	TRBV2	TRBJ2-7	CASSRQAYEQYF
TRBD2	16	TRBV5-1	TRBJ2-7	CASSSLGVSGGNEQYF
TRBD1	15	TRBV5-6	TRBJ2-7	CASSFGDRSSYEQYF
.	12	TRBV20-1	TRBJ2-1	CSAGVRGFEQFF
.	14	TRBV10-3	TRBJ1-5	CAISGWGRNQPQHF
.	16	TRBV6-5	TRBJ2-3	CASSYSKGGGRDTQYF
TRBD1	15	TRBV20-1	TRBJ2-5	CSASRQGRLVETQYF
TRBD1	15	TRBV7-3	TRBJ2-3	CASSLTGGQVDTQYF
.	14	TRBV25-1	TRBJ1-1	CASSEEPSYTEAFF
.	15	TRBV6-1	TRBJ2-2	CASRKGGPSSGELFF
.	16	TRBV4-1	TRBJ2-7	CASSQELGEIYDEQYF
.	12	TRBV20-1	TRBJ2-7	CSARDFEYEQYF
TRBD1	13	TRBV29-1	TRBJ1-2	CSVEGGTDAGYTF
TRBD2	16	TRBV5-5	TRBJ2-3	CASSLILAVVTDTQYF
TRBD2	15	TRBV7-9	TRBJ2-4	CASSGSSGGPNIQYF
.	15	TRBV6-5	TRBJ2-3	CASSYRGFSTDTQYF
TRBD2	16	TRBV29-1	TRBJ2-6	CSVVGGRAKGANVLTF
.	14	TRBV5-1	TRBJ2-6	CASKFLAGANVLTF
TRBD2	13	TRBV20-1	TRBJ2-7	CSASFGGVGEQYF
.	14	TRBV11-2	TRBJ2-7	CASSLEVDTYEQYF
.	13	TRBV10-3	TRBJ2-3	CAINGRIGDTQYF
.	15	TRBV4-2	TRBJ2-5	CASSPLSGGPGTQYF
.	16	TRBV27	TRBJ2-3	CASSPWFQTSTDTQYF